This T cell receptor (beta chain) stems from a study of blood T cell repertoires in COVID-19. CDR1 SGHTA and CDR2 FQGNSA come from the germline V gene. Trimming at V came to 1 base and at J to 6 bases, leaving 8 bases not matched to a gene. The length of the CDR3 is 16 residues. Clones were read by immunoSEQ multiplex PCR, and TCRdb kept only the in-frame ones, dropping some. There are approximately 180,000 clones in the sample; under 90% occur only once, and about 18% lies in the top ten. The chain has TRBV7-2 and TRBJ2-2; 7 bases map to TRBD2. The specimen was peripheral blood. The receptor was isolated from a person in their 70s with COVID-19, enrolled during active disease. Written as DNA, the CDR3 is TGTGCCAGCAGCTTAGTAGCGGGTTGGGCGGCCGGGGAGCTGTTTTTT. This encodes CASSLVAGWAAGELFF.